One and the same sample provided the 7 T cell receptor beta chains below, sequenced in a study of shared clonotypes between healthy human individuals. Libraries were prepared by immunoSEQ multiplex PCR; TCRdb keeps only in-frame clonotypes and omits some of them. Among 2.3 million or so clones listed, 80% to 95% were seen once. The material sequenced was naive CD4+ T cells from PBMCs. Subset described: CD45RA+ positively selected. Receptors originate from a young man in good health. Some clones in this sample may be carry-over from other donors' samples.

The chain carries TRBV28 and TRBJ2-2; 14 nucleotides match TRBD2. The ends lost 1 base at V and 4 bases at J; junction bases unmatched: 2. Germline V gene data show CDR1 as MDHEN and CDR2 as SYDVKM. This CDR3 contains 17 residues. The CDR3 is CASSLLTSGRATGELFF. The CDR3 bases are TGTGCCAGCAGTTTATTGACTAGCGGGAGGGCCACCGGGGAGCTGTTTTTT.

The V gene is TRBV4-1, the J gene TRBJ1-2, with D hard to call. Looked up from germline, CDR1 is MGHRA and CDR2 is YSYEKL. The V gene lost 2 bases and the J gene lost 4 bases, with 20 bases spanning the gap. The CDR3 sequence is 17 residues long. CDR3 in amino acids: CASSQTLLRGSGYGYTF. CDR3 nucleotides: TGCGCCAGCAGCCAAACCCTATTGCGGGGTTCTGGCTATGGCTACACCTTC.

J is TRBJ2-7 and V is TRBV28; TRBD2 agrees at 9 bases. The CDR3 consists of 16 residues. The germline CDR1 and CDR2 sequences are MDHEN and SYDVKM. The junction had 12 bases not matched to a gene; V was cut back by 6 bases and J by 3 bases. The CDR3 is CASSPLLAGESYEQYF. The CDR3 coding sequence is TGTGCCAGCAGCCCTTTACTAGCGGGCGAGAGCTACGAGCAGTACTTC. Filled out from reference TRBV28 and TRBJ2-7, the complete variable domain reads DVKVTQSSRYLVKRTGEKVFLECVQDMDHENMFWYRQDPGLGLRLIYFSYDVKMKEKGDIPEGYSVSREKKERFSLILESASTNQTSMYLCASSPLLAGESYEQYFGPGTRLTVT.

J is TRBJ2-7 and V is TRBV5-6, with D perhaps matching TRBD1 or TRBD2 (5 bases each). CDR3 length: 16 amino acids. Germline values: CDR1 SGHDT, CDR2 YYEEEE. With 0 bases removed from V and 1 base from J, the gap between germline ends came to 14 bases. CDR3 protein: CASSLAWEWGSYEQYF. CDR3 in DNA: TGTGCCAGCAGCTTGGCCTGGGAGTGGGGGTCCTACGAGCAGTACTTC.

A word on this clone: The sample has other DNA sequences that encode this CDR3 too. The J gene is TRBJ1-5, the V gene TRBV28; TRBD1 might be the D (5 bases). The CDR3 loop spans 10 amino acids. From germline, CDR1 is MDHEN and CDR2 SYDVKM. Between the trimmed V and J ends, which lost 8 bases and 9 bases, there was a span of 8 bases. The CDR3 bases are TGTGCCAGCTCGGGGGGGCCCCAGCATTTT. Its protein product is CASSGGPQHF.

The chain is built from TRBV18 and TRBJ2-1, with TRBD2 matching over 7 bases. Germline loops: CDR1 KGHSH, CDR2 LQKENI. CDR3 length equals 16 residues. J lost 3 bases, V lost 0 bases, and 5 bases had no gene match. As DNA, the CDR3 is TGTGCCAGCTCACCACCAACGGGAGGTCTCTACAATGAGCAGTTCTTC. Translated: CASSPPTGGLYNEQFF.

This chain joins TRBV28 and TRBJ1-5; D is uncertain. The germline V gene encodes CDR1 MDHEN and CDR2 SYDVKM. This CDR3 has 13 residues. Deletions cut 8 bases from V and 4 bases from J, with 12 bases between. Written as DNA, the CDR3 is TGTGCCAGCGCGTTGGACTGGAATCAGCCCCAGCATTTT. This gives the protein CASALDWNQPQHF. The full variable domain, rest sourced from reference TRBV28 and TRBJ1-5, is DVKVTQSSRYLVKRTGEKVFLECVQDMDHENMFWYRQDPGLGLRLIYFSYDVKMKEKGDIPEGYSVSREKKERFSLILESASTNQTSMYLCASALDWNQPQHFGDGTRLSIL.